The rows below give T cell receptor beta chains drawn from one sample of a study of human T cells and chemical hapten exposure. TCRdb reanalysed the RACE reads using MiXCR and keeps one entry per CDR3 protein. The repertoire holds 30,000 to 40,000 distinct CDR3 sequences, with over 7.5% as singletons. The starting material was whole blood, obtained in connection with sensitization to the hapten diphenylcyclopropenone (DPC). The receptors originated from a man aged 50-60 years with alopecia areata. Some clones in this sample may be carry-over from other donors' samples. CDR3s include the opening cysteine and the closing phenylalanine or tryptophan. A D gene is named only where the DNA matches it firmly. Expanded clones are given a class, and other clones once, few, many or no size at all.

-	TRBV29-1	many	TRBJ1-2	CSVEGGYTF	TGCAGCGTTGAAGGGGGCTACACCTTC
TRBD1	TRBV4-2	many	TRBJ1-3	CASTRQGDLSGNTIYF	TGTGCCAGTACCCGGCAGGGGGACCTCTCTGGAAACACCATATATTTT
TRBD1	TRBV6-5	few	TRBJ2-6	CASRTGSAGANVLTF	TGTGCCAGCAGGACAGGGAGTGCTGGGGCCAACGTCCTGACTTTC
-	TRBV2	-	TRBJ2-3	CASSESGRTDTQYF	TGTGCCAGCAGTGAGTCAGGGCGCACAGATACGCAGTATTTT
TRBD2	TRBV18	-	TRBJ2-3	CASSPSGLAGGTDTQYF	TGTGCCAGCTCACCGTCTGGACTAGCGGGTGGCACAGATACGCAGTATTTT
-	TRBV9	few	TRBJ2-4	CASSVAARDIQYF	TGTGCCAGCAGCGTAGCCGCAAGGGACATTCAGTACTTC
TRBD2	TRBV11-3	many	TRBJ2-5	CASSLGASGGSAETQYF	TGTGCCAGCAGCTTAGGCGCCTCGGGAGGATCTGCAGAGACCCAGTACTTC
TRBD1	TRBV20-1	many	TRBJ1-1	CSVLRFDRGSTEAFF	TGCAGTGTCCTTCGGTTCGACAGGGGGAGCACTGAAGCTTTCTTT
TRBD2	TRBV7-2	few	TRBJ2-1	CASSLVGTSEYNEQFF	TGTGCCAGCAGCTTAGTCGGGACTAGCGAATACAATGAGCAGTTCTTC
-	TRBV1	few	TRBJ1-1	CTSNQAEPGTAEMNTEAFF	TGCACCAGCAACCAAGCTGAACCCGGGACAGCAGAAATGAACACTGAAGCTTTCTTT
TRBD1	TRBV28	many	TRBJ2-7	CASRSRTGAYEQYF	TGTGCCAGCAGGAGCCGGACAGGGGCCTACGAGCAGTACTTC
-	TRBV27	many	TRBJ2-6	CASSLGVGSGANVLTF	TGTGCCAGCAGCTTGGGGGTGGGCTCTGGGGCCAACGTCCTGACTTTC
TRBD1	TRBV10-2	many	TRBJ1-3	CASSGQGRNTIYF	TGCGCCAGCAGTGGACAGGGAAGAAACACCATATATTTT
-	TRBV28	many	TRBJ1-5	CASTVSKAQPQHF	TGTGCCAGCACCGTGAGTAAAGCGCAGCCCCAGCATTTT
-	TRBV20-1	-	TRBJ1-6	CSARVGSSYNSPLHF	TGCAGTGCTAGAGTTGGGAGCTCCTATAATTCACCCCTCCACTTT
-	TRBV4-2	many	TRBJ1-5	CASSQEKGSVQPQHF	TGTGCCAGCAGCCAAGAGAAAGGGTCGGTTCAGCCCCAGCATTTT
-	TRBV12-3/TRBV12-4	few	TRBJ1-6	CASSLGGSSYNSPLHF	TGTGCCAGCAGTTTAGGGGGGAGCTCCTATAATTCACCCCTCCACTTT
TRBD2	TRBV4-1	-	TRBJ2-1	CASSQDLAGANEQFF	TGCGCCAGCAGCCAAGATCTAGCGGGAGCCAATGAGCAGTTCTTC
TRBD1	TRBV9	many	TRBJ1-1	CASSPDRELTEAFF	TGTGCCAGCAGCCCGGACAGGGAACTCACTGAAGCTTTCTTT
-	TRBV7-2	few	TRBJ2-1	CASSLDARHNEQFF	TGTGCCAGCAGCTTAGATGCTAGGCACAATGAGCAGTTCTTC
-	TRBV5-3	-	TRBJ1-4	CARSLCQSATNEKLFF	TGTGCCAGAAGCTTGTGCCAGTCTGCAACTAATGAAAAACTGTTTTTT
-	TRBV29-1	many	TRBJ2-1	CSVELWGAPPNEQFF	TGCAGCGTGGAACTTTGGGGGGCGCCACCCAATGAGCAGTTCTTC
-	TRBV5-5	few	TRBJ1-5	CASSLDRINQPQHF	TGTGCCAGCAGCTTGGACAGAATTAATCAGCCCCAGCATTTT
-	TRBV19	many	TRBJ2-6	CASSPGSGANVLTF	TGTGCCAGTAGTCCCGGCTCCGGGGCCAACGTCCTGACTTTC
-	TRBV11-2	many	TRBJ2-6	CASSLSHSGANVLTF	TGTGCCAGCAGCTTATCCCATTCTGGGGCCAACGTCCTGACTTTC
TRBD1	TRBV5-5	many	TRBJ2-7	CASSMGTGDYYEQYF	TGTGCCAGCAGCATGGGGACAGGGGACTACTACGAGCAGTACTTC
-	TRBV28	-	TRBJ2-7	CASRPTQGHYEQYF	TGTGCCAGCAGACCGACCCAGGGGCACTACGAGCAGTACTTC
TRBD2	TRBV5-1	-	TRBJ2-1	CASSWTSGRANEQFF	TGCGCCAGCAGCTGGACTAGCGGGAGGGCCAATGAGCAGTTCTTC
-	TRBV27	many	TRBJ1-2	CARKGGYTF	TGTGCCAGGAAGGGTGGCTACACCTTC
-	TRBV20-1	many	TRBJ2-5	CSASRSEETQYF	TGCAGTGCTAGTCGGTCAGAAGAGACCCAGTACTTC
-	TRBV7-8	many	TRBJ2-2	CASSSHPDKNTGELFF	TGTGCCAGCAGCTCCCACCCAGACAAGAACACCGGGGAGCTGTTTTTT
-	TRBV29-1	many	TRBJ2-1	CSVGRGGLYNEQFF	TGCAGCGTCGGTCGGGGCGGCCTCTACAATGAGCAGTTCTTC
-	TRBV6-2/TRBV6-3	many	TRBJ2-1	CASSYIASPLDEQFF	TGTGCCAGCAGTTACATTGCCTCTCCTTTGGATGAGCAGTTCTTC
-	TRBV21-1	-	TRBJ2-1	CASSSREASSYNEQFF	TGTGCCAGCAGCTCCAGGGAAGCTTCATCCTACAATGAGCAGTTCTTC
TRBD2	TRBV29-1	few	TRBJ2-3	CSVVGLAGADTQYF	TGCAGCGTTGTTGGGCTAGCGGGAGCAGATACGCAGTATTTT
-	TRBV9	many	TRBJ1-3	CASSVITGNTIYF	TGTGCCAGCAGCGTAATAACTGGAAACACCATATATTTT
TRBD2	TRBV12-3/TRBV12-4	many	TRBJ2-1	CASSPGLAVYNEQFF	TGTGCCAGCAGCCCGGGACTAGCGGTATACAATGAGCAGTTCTTC
TRBD1	TRBV30	many	TRBJ2-7	CAWSLTGDEQYF	TGTGCCTGGAGCCTAACAGGGGACGAGCAGTACTTC
TRBD2	TRBV2	many	TRBJ2-3	CASILAGGDTQYF	TGTGCCAGCATTCTAGCGGGAGGCGATACGCAGTATTTT
TRBD2	TRBV19	many	TRBJ2-3	CASTETSGGYTDTQYF	TGTGCCAGTACCGAGACTAGCGGGGGATACACAGATACGCAGTATTTT
-	TRBV5-1	many	TRBJ1-1	CASNMVGLNTEAFF	TGCGCCAGCAACATGGTCGGTTTGAACACTGAAGCTTTCTTT
TRBD1	TRBV15	many	TRBJ2-1	CATRPRDRGSYNEQFF	TGTGCCACCAGACCCCGGGACAGGGGATCCTACAATGAGCAGTTCTTC
TRBD1	TRBV5-6	many	TRBJ2-5	CASSPGTAQETQYF	TGTGCCAGCAGCCCCGGGACAGCCCAAGAGACCCAGTACTTC
-	TRBV6-2/TRBV6-3	many	TRBJ2-1	CVSSSDSHNEQFF	TGTGTCAGCAGCTCCGACAGTCACAATGAGCAGTTCTTC
-	TRBV11-3	few	TRBJ1-3	CASSLGVGSGNTIYF	TGTGCCAGCAGCTTAGGGGTCGGCAGCGGAAACACCATATATTTT
TRBD1	TRBV24-1	many	TRBJ2-2	CATSDWTGGDTGELFF	TGTGCCACCAGTGATTGGACAGGGGGCGACACCGGGGAGCTGTTTTTT
-	TRBV7-2	medium-sized	TRBJ2-7	CASSPSHGIYEQYF	TGTGCCAGCAGCCCTTCTCACGGGATCTACGAGCAGTACTTC
-	TRBV7-7	-	TRBJ2-7	CASSLAGGDEQYF	TGTGCTAGCAGCTTAGCCGGGGGTGACGAGCAGTACTTC
-	TRBV12-3/TRBV12-4	many	TRBJ1-2	CASSPFGVRGYTF	TGTGCCAGCAGTCCGTTTGGGGTTAGGGGCTACACCTTC
-	TRBV12-5	few	TRBJ2-1	CASGFHNEQFF	TGTGCTAGTGGTTTTCACAATGAGCAGTTCTTC